Shown below are 28 T cell receptor beta chains from a single sample sequenced in a study of identical twins. TCRdb reanalysed the 5' RACE reads using MiXCR and keeps one entry per CDR3 protein. The sample includes approximately 190,000 distinct CDR3 sequences, about a sixth of them seen just once. Another study also made use of these data, one on T cells expressing NK-cell markers.

The sample taken for sequencing was CD8+ T cells sorted from blood. All receptors come from a woman aged 18-29 years in good health.

In its sample, this clonotype was seen many times. This rearrangement joins TRBV4-1 to TRBJ2-1; TRBD2 matches at 14 bases. The CDR3 spans 17 residues. Germline V gene data show CDR1 as MGHRA and CDR2 as YSYEKL. V trimming: 4 bases; J trimming: 3 bases; junction bases outside the gene matches: 5. CDR3 sequence: CASSPRLAGGFYNEQFF. CDR3 coding DNA: TGCGCCAGCAGCCCCCGACTAGCGGGGGGGTTCTACAATGAGCAGTTCTTC.

This clonotype turned up a few times. V and J are TRBV29-1 and TRBJ2-2; D is possibly TRBD1 (7 bases). V was trimmed by 2 bases and J by 5 bases, leaving 12 bases between them. CDR1 and CDR2 (germline): SQVTM, ANQGSEA. The CDR3 is made up of 14 amino acids. The CDR3 sequence: CSVETGAGTGELFF. CDR3 DNA: TGCAGCGTTGAAACAGGGGCGGGAACCGGGGAGCTGTTTTTT.

There are a few counts of this clonotype. This sequence joins TRBV2 and TRBJ1-2, with 7 bases matching TRBD1. Germline V gene data show CDR1 as SNHLY and CDR2 as FYNNEI. V was pared by 10 bases and J by 5 bases, with 7 bases of the junction left unmatched. There are 12 residues in the CDR3. CDR3 sequence: CATKGTVYGYTF. As DNA, the CDR3 is TGTGCCACCAAGGGGACAGTGTATGGCTACACCTTC.

The chain uses TRBV15 and TRBJ1-1; D remains unclear. Between the trimmed V and J ends, which lost 1 base and 0 bases, there was a span of 9 bases. Germline CDR1 reads LNHNV; CDR2 reads YYDKDF (reference sequence). CDR3 size: 15 residues. The CDR3 DNA sequence: TGTGCCACCAGCAGAGGTACGGGATTGAACACTGAAGCTTTCTTT. It codes for CATSRGTGLNTEAFF.

This clonotype was picked up a small number of times. The chain has TRBV6-1 and TRBJ1-1, with a possible D match to TRBD1 (5 bases). This CDR3 comprises 13 residues. Trimming cost V 10 bases and J 0 bases, with 12 bases left between them. Germline CDR1 reads MNHNS; CDR2 reads SASEGT. The CDR3 reads CATQGPMNTEAFF. DNA for the CDR3: TGTGCCACCCAGGGTCCCATGAACACTGAAGCTTTCTTT.

The chain uses TRBV7-2 and TRBJ2-5, with TRBD1 identical over 7 bases. Germline CDR1 SGHTA, CDR2 FQGNSA. The CDR3 runs to 15 residues. The junction had 10 bases not matched to a gene; V was cut back by 5 bases and J by 4 bases. In DNA form, the CDR3 reads TGTGCCAGCAGCCTGGTGGGGACAGCACTAGAGACCCAGTACTTC. Residues: CASSLVGTALETQYF.

The chain combines TRBV6-6 with TRBJ2-1; TRBD2 aligns across 7 bases. CDR1 is MNHNY and CDR2 is SVGAGI in the germline V gene (reference sequence). Germline trimming cut 3 bases from V and 10 bases from J; bases unmatched to any gene: 6. CDR3 length: 13 amino acids. For the CDR3, the DNA is TGTGCCAGCAGTTATGGGAGGGAGAGCGAGCAGTTCTTC. Encoded protein: CASSYGRESEQFF.

This clonotype was counted only a few times. The chain is built from TRBV28 and TRBJ2-1; the match to TRBD2 covers 7 bases. Germline CDR1 and CDR2: MDHEN and SYDVKM. CDR3 length: 15 residues. J gave up 4 bases and V 2 bases, and 5 bases lay outside the gene matches. In DNA form, the CDR3 reads TGTGCCAGCAGTTTACGGGGGGTTCCTTACAATGAGCAGTTCTTC. As protein: CASSLRGVPYNEQFF.

The rearrangement joins TRBV4-3 to TRBJ2-2; D gene ambiguous. CDR1 and CDR2 (germline): LGHNA, YSLEER. This CDR3 is built from 14 residues. The V gene lost 0 bases and the J gene lost 8 bases, with 10 bases spanning the gap. CDR3 coding DNA: TGCGCCAGCAGCCAAGATTTATTAGGTGGGGAGCTGTTTTTT. This translates into CASSQDLLGGELFF.

The gene calls are TRBV7-9 and TRBJ2-5; the match to TRBD1 covers 8 bases. Germline V gene lookup returns CDR1 SEHNR and CDR2 FQNEAQ (reference sequence). With 5 bases clipped from V and 1 base from J, the junction kept 6 bases outside the gene matches. The length of the CDR3 is 15 residues. This CDR3 reads CASSIKQGAQETQYF. Here the CDR3 DNA reads TGTGCCAGCAGCATTAAGCAGGGGGCCCAAGAGACCCAGTACTTC.

This clonotype showed up many times. The chain recombines TRBV13 with TRBJ2-7; the match to TRBD1 covers 9 bases. Germline loops: CDR1 PRHDT, CDR2 FYEKMQ (reference sequence). The CDR3 totals 15 residues. V lost 5 bases and J lost 2; bases outside the gene matches: 7. The CDR3 spells CASSPRRTGAYEQYF. The CDR3 region has the DNA TGTGCCAGCAGCCCTAGGCGGACAGGGGCCTACGAGCAGTACTTC.

The chain links TRBV7-3 to TRBJ1-2, with no clear D. Germline V gene data show CDR1 as SGHTA and CDR2 as FQGTGA. This CDR3 has 13 amino acids. Trimming shortened V by 4 bases and J by 8 bases, and 14 bases separated the two germline ends. The CDR3 loop reads CASSSPGLAGYTF. The DNA for the CDR3 is TGTGCCAGCAGCTCCCCAGGACTAGCGGGCTACACCTTC.

The chain links TRBV29-1 to TRBJ1-2; 12 nucleotides agree with TRBD1. This CDR3 region has 13 residues. Per the germline V gene, CDR1 is SQVTM and CDR2 is ANQGSEA. The V segment lost 3 bases and the J segment 6 bases; nucleotides outside the gene matches: 2. CDR3 amino acids: CSVEGDRGHGYTF. CDR3 coding DNA: TGCAGCGTTGAGGGGGACAGGGGGCATGGCTACACCTTC.

This clonotype has a handful of counts. The gene calls are TRBV12-5 and TRBJ2-5, with D unclear. This CDR3 spans 17 amino acids. Germline-derived CDR1 and CDR2 are LGHNT and FRNRAP. V lost 0 bases to trimming and J lost 5 bases, with 19 bases between them. CDR3 DNA: TGTGCTAGTGGTTTGGTACCCCCGTTGAGGAACGGGGAGACCCAGTACTTC. This sequence encodes CASGLVPPLRNGETQYF. Full variable domain (remainder filled in from reference TRBV12-5 and TRBJ2-5): DARVTQTPRHKVTEMGQEVTMRCQPILGHNTVFWYRQTMMQGLELLAYFRNRAPLDDSGMPKDRFSAEMPDATLATLKIQPSEPRDSAVYFCASGLVPPLRNGETQYFGPGTRLLVL.

This clonotype was observed a few times. The chain recombines TRBV9 with TRBJ2-5, with 14 bases identical to TRBD2. CDR1 is SGDLS, CDR2 YYNGEE, per germline. The CDR3 spans 16 residues. J was trimmed by 2 bases and V by 3 bases; bases with no gene match: 3. CDR3 protein: CASSGWTSGRQETQYF. DNA for the CDR3: TGTGCCAGCAGCGGGTGGACTAGCGGGAGGCAAGAGACCCAGTACTTC.

This chain joins TRBV24-1 and TRBJ2-1; the D gene is possibly TRBD1 (6 bases). Germline V lookup: CDR1 KGHDR, CDR2 SFDVKD. CDR3 length: 13 amino acids. V was shortened by 12 bases and J by 5 bases, with 16 bases between the two germline ends. The CDR3 sequence is CASGTGTNNEQFF. CDR3 nucleotide sequence: TGTGCCTCGGGGACCGGGACAAACAATGAGCAGTTCTTC.

This clonotype was picked up many times. The chain joins TRBV6-2 or TRBV6-3 to TRBJ2-3; tentative D call: TRBD2 (5 bases). Germline lookup yields CDR1 MNHEY and CDR2 SVGEGT. Trimming shortened V by 2 bases and J by 4 bases, and 22 bases separated the two germline ends. CDR3 length equals 18 residues. The DNA for the CDR3 is TGTGCCAGCAGTTACAGTATCCAGAGCGGCCATGGGGCAGATACGCAGTATTTT. Amino acid sequence: CASSYSIQSGHGADTQYF.

This clonotype was seen at least ten times. DNA of the CDR3: TGTGCCAGCAGTGGGGGAACCACAGATACGCAGTATTTT. This gives the protein CASSGGTTDTQYF. The chain couples TRBV12-3 or TRBV12-4 to TRBJ2-3, with D possibly called TRBD1 or TRBD2 (5 bases each). V lost 5 bases and J lost 2, with 8 bases in between. The CDR3 is made up of 13 amino acids.

J is TRBJ2-2 and V is TRBV3-1, with TRBD2 matching over 10 bases. The CDR3 covers 15 residues. Losses at the gene ends were 4 bases for V and 5 bases for J; bases not matched to a gene: 4. Per the germline V gene, CDR1 is LGHDT and CDR2 is YNNKEL (reference sequence). The CDR3 spells CASSPLAGQTGELFF. In DNA form, the CDR3 reads TGTGCCAGCAGCCCACTAGCGGGGCAGACCGGGGAGCTGTTTTTT.

This chain links TRBV2 with TRBJ2-4, with D possibly being TRBD1 (5 bases). Trimming left V 10 bases short and J 3 bases short, with 13 bases between. The germline V gene encodes CDR1 SNHLY and CDR2 FYNNEI. The CDR3 is 13 amino acids. The CDR3 nucleotides read TGTGCCAAAAGGACACTCGACAAAAACATTCAGTACTTC. Translating gives CAKRTLDKNIQYF.

CDR3 amino acids: CASGEYEQYF. CDR3 nucleotide sequence: TGTGCCAGCGGAGAGTACGAGCAGTACTTC. The chain combines TRBV9 with TRBJ2-7; D ambiguous. CDR1 is SGDLS, CDR2 YYNGEE, per germline. Between the trimmed V and J ends, which lost 7 bases and 4 bases, there was a span of 6 bases. The CDR3 loop spans 10 amino acids.

This clonotype turned up a few times. The chain uses TRBV6-4 and TRBJ2-1; TRBD2 agrees at 15 bases. V lost 2 bases to trimming and J lost 10 bases; unmatched junction nucleotides: 3. There are 15 residues in the CDR3. Per germline, CDR1 MRHNA and CDR2 SNTAGT. The CDR3 loop is CASSDGLAGGDEQFF. The CDR3 DNA reads TGTGCCAGCAGTGACGGACTAGCGGGAGGGGACGAGCAGTTCTTC.

The chain has TRBV27 and TRBJ2-7; TRBD1 aligns across 7 bases. Per the germline V gene, CDR1 is MNHEY and CDR2 is SMNVEV (reference sequence). Losses at the gene ends were 3 bases for V and 3 bases for J; bases not matched to a gene: 11. CDR3 length: 16 amino acids. CDR3 nucleotides: TGTGCCAGCAGTTTCTCATCCGGGGACAGAGACTACGAGCAGTACTTC. This codes for CASSFSSGDRDYEQYF.

This clonotype was counted between two and nine times. This chain joins TRBV12-3 or TRBV12-4 and TRBJ2-3; tentatively, D is TRBD1 (5 bases). V lost 5 bases to trimming and J lost 0 bases, with 12 bases between them. The CDR3 consists of 15 residues. The CDR3 nucleotides are TGTGCCAGCAGTACGACAGAGACTAGCACAGATACGCAGTATTTT. This encodes CASSTTETSTDTQYF.

The sample holds many counts of this clonotype. A read error may account for a junction end that differs from germline. The J gene is TRBJ2-1, the V gene TRBV9; D gene uncertain. There are 9 residues in the CDR3. CDR1 and CDR2 (germline): SGDLS, YYNGEE. CDR3 region: CASSVGLVF. CDR3 in DNA: TGTGCCAGCAGCGTAGGGTTGGTCTTC.

The chain recombines TRBV6-2 or TRBV6-3 with TRBJ2-2; the D is unclear. V lost 0 bases and J 7 bases, leaving 6 bases between the germline ends. The CDR3 runs 13 residues. Germline CDR1 MNHEY, CDR2 SVGEGT. CDR3 nucleotide sequence: TGTGCCAGCAGTTACTCGCATATCGGGGAGCTGTTTTTT. It translates to CASSYSHIGELFF.

This clonotype turned up a few times. J is TRBJ1-1 and V is TRBV6-6; D is unclear. V was shortened by 5 bases and J by 1 base, with 8 bases between the two germline ends. CDR1 is MNHNY and CDR2 is SVGAGI in the germline V gene (reference sequence). CDR3 length equals 13 residues. This CDR3 is CASSPYSNTEAFF. CDR3 sequence (DNA): TGTGCCAGCAGTCCCTACTCGAACACTGAAGCTTTCTTT.

The chain carries TRBV12-5 and TRBJ2-7; D not certain. CDR1 and CDR2 from the germline V gene are LGHNT and FRNRAP. Deletions cut 0 bases from V and 2 bases from J, with 2 bases between. CDR3 length: 12 residues. CDR3 in DNA: TGTGCTAGTGGTTTGGTACCCTACGAGCAGTACTTC. As protein: CASGLVPYEQYF. The full variable domain, in which reference TRBV12-5 and TRBJ2-7 provide the parts outside the CDR3, is DARVTQTPRHKVTEMGQEVTMRCQPILGHNTVFWYRQTMMQGLELLAYFRNRAPLDDSGMPKDRFSAEMPDATLATLKIQPSEPRDSAVYFCASGLVPYEQYFGPGTRLTVT.